Following are 29 T cell receptor beta chains from one sample sequenced in a study of monozygotic twins with inflammatory bowel disease. TCRdb re-called the 5' RACE reads, yielding one record per CDR3 amino acid sequence without DNA. Its table records 310,000 or so distinct CDR3 sequences. The source material was blood. These receptors all stem from a human donor with ulcerative colitis or Crohn's disease, or a healthy co-twin of an affected twin (not recorded which).

The chain combines TRBV30 with TRBJ2-3. The CDR3 runs 12 residues. Germline V lookup: CDR1 GTSNPN, CDR2 SVGIG (reference sequence). Here the CDR3 reads CAWRDLTDTQYF.

The chain uses TRBV6-2 or TRBV6-3 and TRBJ2-5; without DNA, the TCRdb call of TRBD2 cannot be checked. The CDR3 is made up of 16 amino acids. Germline CDR1 MNHEY, CDR2 SVGEGT. The CDR3 reads CASSERTSGTRETQYF.

The rearrangement links TRBV9 to TRBJ2-7; the D gene TCRdb calls, TRBD2, cannot be checked with no DNA. CDR3 length: 14 amino acids. Per germline, CDR1 SGDLS and CDR2 YYNGEE. CDR3 residues: CASSVPASGGEQYF.

The CDR3 sequence: CASSPSGQGSYNEQFF. This rearrangement joins TRBV18 to TRBJ2-1; as DNA is missing, the TRBD1 call by TCRdb cannot be tested. This CDR3 is built from 16 residues. Looked up from germline, CDR1 is KGHSH and CDR2 is LQKENI.

The V gene is TRBV5-5, the J gene TRBJ2-3; TCRdb picks TRBD1, but there is no DNA to check that call. CDR3 length: 12 amino acids. Looked up from germline, CDR1 is SGHKS and CDR2 is YYEKEE (reference sequence). CDR3 sequence reads: CASSLAPPGQYF.

The chain recombines TRBV20-1 with TRBJ2-5; TCRdb selects TRBD1, and the lack of DNA leaves this call unchecked. Per the germline V gene, CDR1 is DFQATT and CDR2 is SNEGSKA (reference sequence). The CDR3 length is 14 residues. This CDR3 reads CSASTPTGWETQYF.

The chain employs TRBV5-6 and TRBJ1-5. The CDR3 loop spans 15 amino acids. CDR1 SGHDT and CDR2 YYEEEE come from the germline V gene. The CDR3 spells CASSLAGSATQPQHF.

The chain joins TRBV12-2 to TRBJ1-5; TCRdb gives TRBD1 as the D gene, but with no DNA this cannot be confirmed. TRBV12-2 is classified as a pseudogene. The CDR3 runs to 20 residues. CDR3 sequence: CASPRERGQGKLLRYQPQHF.

V and J are TRBV12-3 or TRBV12-4 and TRBJ2-3; TCRdb's assignment of TRBD2 cannot be checked, as there is no DNA. This CDR3 comprises 16 residues. CDR3 sequence: CASSFPGGGFTDTQYF.

The chain recombines TRBV5-4 with TRBJ1-6; TCRdb indicates TRBD1, and absent DNA this call remains unverified. The CDR3 loop spans 15 amino acids. Germline V gene sequence: CDR1 SGHNT, CDR2 YYREEE (reference sequence). The CDR3 is CASSSTGAYNSPLHF.

The chain recombines TRBV10-2 with TRBJ1-4; TCRdb designates TRBD1, a call that cannot be tested without DNA. The CDR3 is 13 amino acids. Germline CDR1 WSHSY, CDR2 SAAADI. Here the CDR3 reads CASSEVRSQKLFF.

The chain couples TRBV20-1 to TRBJ2-3; TCRdb reports TRBD2, a call that lacks DNA to check it against. CDR1 is DFQATT and CDR2 is SNEGSKA in the germline V gene (reference sequence). CDR3 length: 16 amino acids. CDR3 loop: CSARPQLAGLEDTQYF.

The V call is TRBV9, the J call TRBJ2-7. The CDR3 is 13 amino acids. Germline lookup yields CDR1 SGDLS and CDR2 YYNGEE. CDR3 amino acids: CASSVSGSYEQYF.

This CDR3 reads CASSGVQYEQFF. The chain couples TRBV9 to TRBJ2-1. Germline V CDR1 and CDR2: SGDLS, YYNGEE. The CDR3 totals 12 residues.

The chain has TRBV2 and TRBJ1-5. From germline, CDR1 is SNHLY and CDR2 FYNNEI. This CDR3 contains 13 residues. The chain's CDR3 is CASSGFWNQPQHF. Variable domain in full (rest from reference TRBV2 and TRBJ1-5): EPEVTQTPSHQVTQMGQEVILRCVPISNHLYFYWYRQILGQKVEFLVSFYNNEISEKSEIFDDQFSVERPDGSNFTLKIRSTKLEDSAMYFCASSGFWNQPQHFGDGTRLSIL.

V is TRBV5-1 and J is TRBJ1-2. CDR3 length: 13 residues. Germline V gene sequence: CDR1 SGHRS, CDR2 YFSETQ. This CDR3 is CASSFDSNYGYTF. Looking up the rest from reference TRBV5-1 and TRBJ1-2 gives the full variable domain: KAGVTQTPRYLIKTRGQQVTLSCSPISGHRSVSWYQQTPGQGLQFLFEYFSETQRNKGNFPGRFSGRQFSNSRSEMNVSTLELGDSALYLCASSFDSNYGYTFGSGTRLTVV.

The V call is TRBV27, the J call TRBJ2-7; TCRdb proposes TRBD2, but this gene call is untestable without DNA. This CDR3 region has 15 residues. CDR1 is MNHEY and CDR2 is SMNVEV in the germline V gene (reference sequence). CDR3 region: CASSLFGTATYEQYF.

The chain carries TRBV28 and TRBJ1-1; the TRBD1 assignment by TCRdb is unverifiable without DNA. The CDR3 has 18 amino acids. Germline-derived CDR1 and CDR2 are MDHEN and SYDVKM. CDR3: CASSSLDLLRASKNEAFF.

The V call is TRBV27, the J call TRBJ2-2; the TCRdb D gene call, TRBD2, has no DNA to confirm it. There are 14 residues in the CDR3. Germline CDR1 is MNHEY and CDR2 is SMNVEV (reference sequence). CDR3 region: CASSLSAGGGELFF.

The V and J genes are TRBV14 and TRBJ2-2; TCRdb lists TRBD1, though no DNA is available to test this call. This CDR3 comprises 14 residues. Germline assignment: CDR1 SGHDN and CDR2 FVKESK. CDR3 loop: CATRGQINTGELFF.

V and J are TRBV6-5 and TRBJ2-7; without DNA, the TCRdb call of TRBD1 cannot be checked. Germline CDR1 and CDR2: MNHEY and SVGAGI. The CDR3 consists of 16 residues. The CDR3 spells CASRNLPGQGDYEQYF.

The V gene is TRBV5-1, the J gene TRBJ2-5; no DNA is available, so the TRBD2 call from TCRdb remains unchecked. Looked up from germline, CDR1 is SGHRS and CDR2 is YFSETQ. CDR3 length equals 17 residues. The CDR3 sequence is CASSLSPSGSSQETQYF.

The V call is TRBV29-1, the J call TRBJ2-3; the TCRdb call, TRBD1, lacks DNA for checking. CDR3 length: 13 amino acids. The germline CDR1 and CDR2 sequences are SQVTM and ANQGSEA. CDR3 loop: CSVGQGVPDTQYF.

This chain links TRBV12-3 or TRBV12-4 with TRBJ1-6; the TRBD1 assignment by TCRdb is unverifiable without DNA. This CDR3 has 16 residues. CDR3 region: CASSQQGATGNSPLHF.

The chain recombines TRBV12-3 or TRBV12-4 with TRBJ2-7. The CDR3 runs 14 residues. This CDR3 reads CASSASDRPYEQYF.

The chain joins TRBV6-1 to TRBJ1-1; the D call of TRBD1 rests on TCRdb alone, since no DNA is present to check it. Per the germline V gene, CDR1 is MNHNS and CDR2 is SASEGT. There are 15 residues in the CDR3. CDR3: CASSPADGSGTEAFF.

The rearrangement uses TRBV28 and TRBJ1-1; TCRdb selects TRBD1, and the lack of DNA leaves this call unchecked. The CDR3 has 15 residues. Per germline, CDR1 MDHEN and CDR2 SYDVKM. This chain's CDR3 is CASSGGQIVGTEAFF. Supplemented by reference TRBV28 and TRBJ1-1, the full variable domain reads DVKVTQSSRYLVKRTGEKVFLECVQDMDHENMFWYRQDPGLGLRLIYFSYDVKMKEKGDIPEGYSVSREKKERFSLILESASTNQTSMYLCASSGGQIVGTEAFFGQGTRLTVV.

The chain is built from TRBV20-1 and TRBJ2-7; TCRdb's D gene call, TRBD1, goes unchecked for lack of DNA. This CDR3 has 14 residues. Germline CDR1 and CDR2: DFQATT and SNEGSKA (reference sequence). The CDR3 reads CSALTATGAGEQYF.

The CDR3 here is CSARGQYSNQPQHF. The gene calls are TRBV20-1 and TRBJ1-5; TCRdb returns TRBD1, unconfirmable since there is no DNA. Germline lookup yields CDR1 DFQATT and CDR2 SNEGSKA (reference sequence). The CDR3 totals 14 residues.